A selection of T cell receptor beta chains follows, all from one sample in a study of OX40 agonist ivuxolimab in advanced cancers. Profiling relied on immunoSEQ multiplex PCR, and the TCRdb table lists in-frame clones only, not all of them. The sample consists of tens of thousands of clones, about 88% of them appearing once. Sample: CD4+ or CD8+ T cells sorted from blood, taken in a trial of the OX40 agonist ivuxolimab. All receptors come from an adult with an advanced solid tumor such as melanoma, head and neck, liver or kidney cancer. Each CDR3 is given with its conserved first and last residue. Expanded clones get a size class; other rows say once, few or many, or leave the size out.

cdr3_aa	clone_size	v_call	j_call
CASSVGWDVAYEQYF	few	TRBV9	TRBJ2-7
CASSIVDTQYF	NA	TRBV19	TRBJ2-3
CASNSGGASYEQYF	NA	TRBV5-1	TRBJ2-7
CASGTSGTDTQYF	NA	TRBV9	TRBJ2-3
CASSLWPEGTDTQYF	once	TRBV11-2	TRBJ2-3
CASSSGQVGEKLFF	NA	TRBV2	TRBJ1-4
CSVDNLSGYNEQFF	NA	TRBV29-1	TRBJ2-1
CASSREPGTEAFF	NA	TRBV5-4	TRBJ1-1
CASSKVWGQGANEQFF	NA	TRBV19	TRBJ2-1
CASSTRTVVMNTEAFF	few	TRBV7-8	TRBJ1-1
CASSEKLGPYEQYF	NA	TRBV6-1	TRBJ2-7
CASSSTSYNEQFF	NA	TRBV7-8	TRBJ2-1
CAWSPRDRWTQHF	NA	TRBV30	TRBJ1-5
CASSSNLRGQAFF	NA	TRBV11-2	TRBJ1-1
CASSTGTINNEQFF	NA	TRBV28	TRBJ2-1
CASSPSPSVASEKLFF	NA	TRBV5-5	TRBJ1-4
CASSLRGEGRVHEQYF	NA	TRBV5-1	TRBJ2-7
CASSLYGPNQPQHF	NA	TRBV5-1	TRBJ1-5
CASSYGQGGQETQYF	NA	TRBV7-2	TRBJ2-5
CAWARGDPQYF	NA	TRBV30	TRBJ2-3
CASSYVGGLTYNEQFF	NA	TRBV6-5	TRBJ2-1
CASSKRGSYNEQFF	NA	TRBV2	TRBJ2-1
CATSTYSGTGNQPQHF	NA	TRBV15	TRBJ1-5
CASSQPPVAGFSSNEQFF	NA	TRBV27	TRBJ2-1
CASSSTNNEQFF	few	TRBV5-4	TRBJ2-1
CASGQGPGSPLHF	NA	TRBV7-2	TRBJ1-6
CASSLGWDYHYEQYF	NA	TRBV11-2	TRBJ2-7
CASSLNYGYTF	NA	TRBV7-2	TRBJ1-2
CASSSSGASSYNEQFF	NA	TRBV5-1	TRBJ2-1
CASRGIADPRLEQYF	NA	TRBV6-5	TRBJ2-7
CASTTSGATDTQYF	NA	TRBV30	TRBJ2-3
CASSQDTTTDTQYF	NA	TRBV4-1	TRBJ2-3
CASRQRTTGELFF	NA	TRBV6-5	TRBJ2-2
CASSQGMGGELFF	once	TRBV7-7	TRBJ2-2
CASSATRVSYNEQFF	NA	TRBV19	TRBJ2-1
CASSLGPATSGGPSYEQYF	NA	TRBV4-1	TRBJ2-7
CASSSGEKNTEAFF	NA	TRBV27	TRBJ1-1
CASSFSPGGINEQFF	few	TRBV7-3	TRBJ2-1
CASSLGASGRVDEQYF	once	TRBV7-2	TRBJ2-7
CASSTPWEGSYEQYF	NA	TRBV7-8	TRBJ2-7
CSGETGNYGYTF	NA	TRBV29-1	TRBJ1-2
CASSVTGVSNQPQHF	NA	TRBV19	TRBJ1-5
CASSFRRQSYEQYF	NA	TRBV5-6	TRBJ2-7